This TCR beta chain originates from a study of identical twins. A few counts support this clonotype. TCRdb re-called the 5' RACE reads with MiXCR, one entry per CDR3 protein. The data hold roughly 720,000 distinct CDR3 sequences, with around a sixth observed a single time. V was pared by 4 bases and J by 15 bases, with 5 bases of the junction left unmatched. The CDR3 sequence is 11 residues long. The sample was also linked to a second study, of T cells expressing NK-cell markers. From that study: Among the eight sequenced donors, seven tested HCMV-seropositive and one tested seronegative. The share of CD8+ T cells held by dominant NKG2C+ clonotypes was 1.0-7.0% in about six donors.

V is TRBV12-3 or TRBV12-4 and J is TRBJ2-1; 8 bases are shared with TRBD2. This sequence was found in a woman aged 18-29 years in good health. The sample was PBMCs. The CDR3 region is CASSWGTSGFF. The CDR3, as DNA: TGTGCCAGCAGTTGGGGGACTAGTGGGTTCTTC.